This TCR beta chain was sequenced for a study of cytomegalovirus exposure and HLA in healthy donors. The PCR contained 60 Vbeta and 13 Jbeta primers. TCRdb's copy holds only in-frame clones and misses some; the assay was immunoSEQ multiplex PCR. The table has around 240,000 clones, roughly 80% seen once; the top ten hold 5% to 6.5%. Study-level results: HLA alleles were associated with 15,000 to 20,000 TCR beta sequences in a later analysis at 0.05 false discovery rate.

With respect to this clone: Its antigen is not identified.

The CDR3 is made up of 14 amino acids. V was shortened by 0 bases and J by 3 bases, with 9 bases between the two germline ends. Looked up from germline, CDR1 is ENHRY and CDR2 is SYGVKD. Material for sequencing was PBMCs. This chain links TRBV10-3 with TRBJ2-7; D is possibly TRBD2 (7 bases). The sequence was obtained from a woman between 40 and 55 years old in good health and CMV-seropositive. The CDR3 here is CAISESGGGYEQYF. For the CDR3, the DNA is TGTGCCATCAGTGAGTCGGGAGGGGGCTACGAGCAGTACTTC.